This T cell receptor (beta chain) was retrieved from a study of shared clonotypes between healthy human individuals. Findings and limits, study-wide: Among the subsets, naive ones generally showed larger estimated richness than memory ones.

The CDR3 spans 17 residues. Germline CDR1 is PRHDT and CDR2 is FYEKMQ (reference sequence). Trimming took 5 bases from V and 4 from J, leaving 23 bases between them. In the naive CD8 group, cells lacked CD45RO and were positively selected for CCR7, so terminally differentiated effector memory CD45RA+ cells were left out. Worth noting for this clone: The antigen remains unidentified.

Here immunoSEQ multiplex PCR was the method, and the copy in TCRdb shows in-frame clones only, minus some. The repertoire holds roughly 2,000,000 clones, with roughly 95% as singletons. The chain is built from TRBV13 and TRBJ1-1; unclear D gene. This TCR was recovered from a man between 18 and 29 years old in good health. Some clones in this sample may be carry-over from other donors' samples. The sequenced material came from naive CD8+ T cells from PBMCs. CDR3 region: CASSLPSGRLGSTEAFF. CDR3 DNA sequence: TGTGCCAGCAGCCTACCGTCCGGGAGGCTGGGGAGCACTGAAGCTTTCTTT.